This is a list of T cell receptor beta chains from one sample in a study of T cell responses to AZD1222 COVID-19 vaccine. The protocol was immunoSEQ multiplex PCR, while the TCRdb copy is restricted to in-frame clones and leaves out a portion. Altogether around 80,000 clones are present, more than 85% being singletons, with the ten largest covering roughly 4.8%. Material: peripheral blood, obtained on day 0 of AZD1222 vaccination. Receptor source: an adult in good health. The CDR3 runs from the conserved cysteine through the conserved F or W. A D gene is named only where the DNA matches it firmly. Clone size is stated in some rows and not others, as once, few, many or a class when expanded.

size: .
D: .
J: TRBJ1-4
V: TRBV9
CDR3: CASSVSGGEKLFF
DNA: TGTGCCAGCAGCGTAAGCGGAGGGGAAAAACTGTTTTTT

size: .
D: .
J: TRBJ1-5
V: TRBV11-2
CDR3: CASSLDRSPGYPSQPQHF
DNA: TGTGCCAGCAGCTTAGATAGGTCCCCAGGGTATCCTAGTCAGCCCCAGCATTTT

size: .
D: TRBD2
J: TRBJ2-7
V: TRBV28
CDR3: CASSKVAGDYGYEQYF
DNA: TGTGCCAGCAGTAAGGTAGCGGGGGACTATGGCTACGAGCAGTACTTC

size: .
D: .
J: TRBJ2-2
V: TRBV1
CDR3: CTSSQDPAGGPELFF
DNA: TGCACCAGCAGCCAAGATCCAGCGGGGGGTCCCGAGCTGTTTTTT

size: once
D: .
J: TRBJ1-3
V: TRBV5-4
CDR3: CASNPNGAGNTIYF
DNA: TGTGCCAGCAACCCAAATGGTGCAGGAAACACCATATATTTT

size: .
D: .
J: TRBJ1-1
V: TRBV28
CDR3: CASSLIPDRVNTEAFF
DNA: TGTGCCAGCAGCCTTATCCCGGACAGAGTGAACACTGAAGCTTTCTTT

size: .
D: .
J: TRBJ1-2
V: TRBV30
CDR3: CAWGQLYGYTF
DNA: TGTGCCTGGGGACAGCTCTATGGCTACACCTTC

size: once
D: .
J: TRBJ2-7
V: TRBV9
CDR3: CASSVGGSDEQYF
DNA: TGTGCCAGCAGCGTAGGAGGGTCGGACGAGCAGTACTTC

size: .
D: .
J: TRBJ1-2
V: TRBV30
CDR3: CAWSVRRRTSGLSHYGYTF
DNA: TGTGCCTGGAGTGTACGTAGACGGACGTCGGGCCTTTCCCACTATGGCTACACCTTC

size: .
D: TRBD2
J: TRBJ2-7
V: TRBV27
CDR3: CASSARGDYEQYF
DNA: TGTGCCAGCAGTGCGCGGGGGGACTACGAGCAGTACTTC

size: .
D: .
J: TRBJ2-7
V: TRBV5-1
CDR3: CASSLDRDSYEQYF
DNA: TGCGCCAGCAGCTTGGATCGGGACTCCTACGAGCAGTACTTC

size: .
D: .
J: TRBJ1-5
V: TRBV11-2
CDR3: CASSFPGGGQPQHF
DNA: TGTGCCAGCAGCTTCCCGGGAGGAGGACAGCCCCAGCATTTT

size: .
D: .
J: TRBJ2-2
V: TRBV9
CDR3: CASSVVSPGELFF
DNA: TGTGCCAGCAGCGTAGTATCCCCCGGGGAGCTGTTTTTT

size: .
D: TRBD1
J: TRBJ2-7
V: TRBV6-5
CDR3: CASSYPGQGTYEQYF
DNA: TGTGCCAGCAGTTACCCGGGACAGGGCACCTACGAGCAGTACTTC

size: .
D: .
J: TRBJ1-1
V: TRBV5-6
CDR3: CASSPDIYTEAFF
DNA: TGTGCCAGCAGCCCGGACATCTACACTGAAGCTTTCTTT

size: once
D: .
J: TRBJ2-5
V: TRBV3-1/TRBV3-2
CDR3: CASSQAETQYF
DNA: TGTGCCAGCAGCCAAGCAGAGACCCAGTACTTC

size: few
D: .
J: TRBJ2-2
V: TRBV2
CDR3: CASSAEAGELFF
DNA: TGTGCCAGCAGTGCCGAGGCCGGGGAGCTGTTTTTT

size: .
D: .
J: TRBJ2-1
V: TRBV6-5
CDR3: CASSRSRVNEQFF
DNA: TGTGCCAGCAGCCGTTCGAGGGTTAATGAGCAGTTCTTC

size: once
D: TRBD2
J: TRBJ2-3
V: TRBV7-2
CDR3: CASRKGGTSGGARDTQYF
DNA: TGTGCCAGCAGAAAAGGAGGGACTAGCGGGGGGGCACGTGATACGCAGTATTTT

size: .
D: .
J: TRBJ1-4
V: TRBV25-1
CDR3: CASSSRGTHEKLFF
DNA: TGTGCCAGCAGCTCGAGGGGGACCCATGAAAAACTGTTTTTT

size: .
D: .
J: TRBJ1-6
V: TRBV6-5
CDR3: CASRGNLNSPLHF
DNA: TGTGCCAGCAGGGGGAACCTGAATTCACCCCTCCACTTT

size: .
D: TRBD2
J: TRBJ2-5
V: TRBV29-1
CDR3: CSVGRSGGGETQYF
DNA: TGCAGCGTTGGCCGTAGCGGGGGTGGCGAGACCCAGTACTTC

size: .
D: .
J: TRBJ1-2
V: TRBV6-4
CDR3: CASSEDPLAVYGYTF
DNA: TGTGCCAGCAGTGAAGATCCGCTAGCGGTCTATGGCTACACCTTC

size: .
D: .
J: TRBJ2-2
V: TRBV11-3
CDR3: CASSLEGVNTGELFF
DNA: TGTGCCAGCAGCTTAGAAGGCGTTAACACCGGGGAGCTGTTTTTT

size: .
D: .
J: TRBJ2-7
V: TRBV12-3/TRBV12-4
CDR3: CASSLDTAYEQYF
DNA: TGTGCCAGCAGTTTAGACACCGCCTACGAGCAGTACTTC

size: once
D: .
J: TRBJ1-2
V: TRBV19
CDR3: CASSTRQGLGGYTF
DNA: TGTGCCAGTAGTACACGCCAAGGCCTGGGGGGCTACACCTTC

size: once
D: .
J: TRBJ2-7
V: TRBV5-1
CDR3: CASSLVPGASSYEQYF
DNA: TGCGCCAGCAGCTTGGTTCCGGGGGCGAGCTCCTACGAGCAGTACTTC

size: .
D: TRBD1
J: TRBJ1-3
V: TRBV5-6
CDR3: CASSWGTGSFSGNTIYF
DNA: TGTGCCAGCAGCTGGGGGACAGGATCCTTCTCTGGAAACACCATATATTTT

size: .
D: .
J: TRBJ2-2
V: TRBV12-5
CDR3: CASGLVRSGAGTGELFF
DNA: TGTGCTAGTGGTTTGGTACGGTCGGGGGCCGGCACCGGGGAGCTGTTTTTT

size: .
D: .
J: TRBJ1-3
V: TRBV28
CDR3: CASTEGRGPNSGNTIYF
DNA: TGTGCCAGCACTGAAGGCAGGGGACCTAACTCTGGAAACACCATATATTTT

size: .
D: TRBD1
J: TRBJ2-1
V: TRBV7-8
CDR3: CASSPRGQGVYNEQFF
DNA: TGTGCCAGCAGCCCCAGGGGGCAGGGGGTTTACAATGAGCAGTTCTTC

size: .
D: .
J: TRBJ2-3
V: TRBV25-1
CDR3: CASSEYPDTQYF
DNA: TGTGCCAGCAGTGAATACCCAGATACGCAGTATTTT

size: once
D: .
J: TRBJ1-1
V: TRBV7-2
CDR3: CASSLSTQGRTEAFF
DNA: TGTGCCAGCAGCTTAAGCACCCAGGGGAGGACTGAAGCTTTCTTT

size: .
D: .
J: TRBJ2-7
V: TRBV11-2
CDR3: CASSLTAHERFEQYF
DNA: TGTGCCAGCAGCTTAACCGCCCATGAGAGGTTCGAGCAGTACTTC

size: .
D: .
J: TRBJ2-5
V: TRBV7-8
CDR3: CASSWGRGETQYF
DNA: TGTGCCAGCAGCTGGGGCAGGGGAGAGACCCAGTACTTC

size: .
D: .
J: TRBJ2-7
V: TRBV14
CDR3: CASSQVWGGEQYF
DNA: TGTGCCAGCAGCCAAGTTTGGGGAGGCGAGCAGTACTTC

size: .
D: .
J: TRBJ2-2
V: TRBV7-8
CDR3: CASSSGSGVPTGELFF
DNA: TGTGCCAGCAGCTCCGGTTCGGGGGTCCCCACCGGGGAGCTGTTTTTT

size: .
D: .
J: TRBJ1-1
V: TRBV3-1/TRBV3-2
CDR3: CASSPSSQGTEAFF
DNA: TGTGCCAGCAGCCCATCTAGCCAGGGAACTGAAGCTTTCTTT

size: few
D: .
J: TRBJ2-4
V: TRBV6-5
CDR3: CASSSLAFPGNIQYF
DNA: TGTGCCAGCAGTTCTCTAGCGTTCCCGGGAAACATTCAGTACTTC

size: .
D: TRBD1
J: TRBJ1-4
V: TRBV28
CDR3: CASSPPGQGDEKLFF
DNA: TGTGCCAGCAGTCCACCGGGACAGGGGGATGAAAAACTGTTTTTT

size: .
D: .
J: TRBJ1-5
V: TRBV7-9
CDR3: CASRGKGPNQPQHF
DNA: TGTGCCAGCAGGGGCAAGGGGCCCAATCAGCCCCAGCATTTT

size: .
D: .
J: TRBJ1-1
V: TRBV6-6
CDR3: CASSYGLLNTEAFF
DNA: TGTGCCAGCAGTTATGGATTGTTGAACACTGAAGCTTTCTTT

size: .
D: TRBD2
J: TRBJ2-7
V: TRBV19
CDR3: CASTRAGDLGYEQYF
DNA: TGTGCCAGTACTCGGGCGGGGGACCTGGGCTACGAGCAGTACTTC

size: .
D: .
J: TRBJ2-7
V: TRBV10-3
CDR3: CAISDSALSGRSYEQYF
DNA: TGTGCCATCAGTGACAGCGCCTTGTCCGGAAGGTCCTACGAGCAGTACTTC

size: .
D: .
J: TRBJ1-5
V: TRBV12-5
CDR3: CASGINQPQHF
DNA: TGTGCTAGTGGGATCAATCAGCCCCAGCATTTT

size: .
D: TRBD1
J: TRBJ1-1
V: TRBV7-2
CDR3: CASSFTGGIFVEAFF
DNA: TGTGCCAGCAGCTTTACAGGGGGGATTTTTGTTGAAGCTTTCTTT

size: .
D: .
J: TRBJ1-2
V: TRBV7-2
CDR3: CASRLFGTTPNYGYTF
DNA: TGTGCCAGCAGGCTATTTGGGACAACACCTAACTATGGCTACACCTTC

size: .
D: TRBD2
J: TRBJ2-7
V: TRBV28
CDR3: CASSPPRRGGYEQYF
DNA: TGTGCCAGCAGTCCACCCCGTCGGGGGGGGTACGAGCAGTACTTC

size: .
D: .
J: TRBJ1-1
V: TRBV6-5
CDR3: CATDRFWEAFF
DNA: TGTGCCACCGACAGGTTTTGGGAGGCTTTCTTT

size: .
D: TRBD1
J: TRBJ2-7
V: TRBV30
CDR3: CAWGTGNSYEQYF
DNA: TGTGCCTGGGGGACAGGGAACTCCTACGAGCAGTACTTC

size: .
D: .
J: TRBJ1-2
V: TRBV21-1
CDR3: CASSKGPRKGEYGYTF
DNA: TGTGCCAGCAGCAAAGGTCCGAGAAAGGGGGAGTATGGCTACACCTTC

size: .
D: TRBD2
J: TRBJ2-5
V: TRBV5-4
CDR3: CASSRISGGAETQYF
DNA: TGTGCCAGCAGCCGGATTAGCGGGGGGGCTGAGACCCAGTACTTC

size: .
D: .
J: TRBJ1-5
V: TRBV27
CDR3: CASSLSITQPQHF
DNA: TGTGCCAGCAGTTTATCGATAACTCAGCCCCAGCATTTT

size: .
D: .
J: TRBJ2-7
V: TRBV20-1
CDR3: CSVESSYEQYF
DNA: TGCAGTGTTGAATCCTCCTACGAGCAGTACTTC